The clone carrying this T cell receptor beta chain has a handful of counts. Sequencing used immunoSEQ multiplex PCR; TCRdb keeps in-frame clones, though not all of them. Altogether approximately 580,000 clones are present, around three quarters being singletons, with the ten largest covering 0.013%. The sample comes from a study of shared T cell receptors in the human thymus. This CDR3 comprises 13 residues. Trimming stripped 3 bases from V and 1 base from J, with 6 bases between. The germline CDR1 and CDR2 sequences are SGHTA and FQGTGA. These data were also reused for a study on human thymus T cells.

The TCR comes from a boy under two years old with a congenital heart defect. Source material: thymocytes. This chain joins TRBV7-3 and TRBJ1-1; D not certain. The CDR3 protein is CASSLRENTEAFF. The CDR3 coding sequence is TGTGCCAGCAGCTTGAGGGAGAACACTGAAGCTTTCTTT.